These 22 T cell receptor beta chains share one sample of origin, sequenced in a study of response to subunit inactivated influenza vaccine. TCRdb re-derived calls from the RT-PCR reads in MiXCR, one entry per CDR3 protein. The top ten clones hold more than 8.5% of a sample with hundreds of thousands of distinct CDR3 sequences, about 11% of them seen once. The source was PBMCs from blood, collected on the day of vaccination. These receptors were taken from a man aged 45-65 years who received an inactivated influenza vaccine.

The sample holds one count of this clonotype. This sequence joins TRBV10-3 and TRBJ2-7; a possible D gene is TRBD2 (6 bases). The CDR3 totals 11 residues. Per the germline V gene, CDR1 is ENHRY and CDR2 is SYGVKD. Deletions cut 6 bases from V and 6 bases from J, with 9 bases between. The CDR3 coding sequence is TGTGCCATCAGGGAGGGGACCGAGCAGTACTTC. Protein product: CAIREGTEQYF.

This clonotype was seen only a few times. The J gene is TRBJ2-1, the V gene TRBV7-2, with D unresolved. Germline V gives CDR1 SGHTA, CDR2 FQGNSA. The CDR3 has 17 amino acids. V lost 1 base and J 2 bases, leaving 15 bases between the germline ends. CDR3 sequence (DNA): TGTGCCAGCAGCTTAGTAGGGCCAAGGGCCCCCTACAATGAGCAGTTCTTC. This gives the protein CASSLVGPRAPYNEQFF.

This clonotype showed up just a few times. The V call is TRBV12-3 or TRBV12-4, the J call TRBJ2-5; perhaps TRBD2 as D (6 bases). The CDR3 spans 13 residues. V was shortened by 4 bases and J by 7 bases, with 13 bases between the two germline ends. In DNA form, the CDR3 reads TGTGCCAGCAGTTGGGAGGACCGGGGGACCCAGTACTTC. This codes for CASSWEDRGTQYF.

There are many counts of this clonotype. The rearrangement links TRBV4-1 to TRBJ1-1, with no clear D. V lost 0 bases and J 1 base, leaving 6 bases between the germline ends. Looked up from germline, CDR1 is MGHRA and CDR2 is YSYEKL. CDR3 length equals 14 residues. The CDR3 DNA reads TGCGCCAGCAGCCAAGATGGAGGGAACACTGAAGCTTTCTTT. Its translation: CASSQDGGNTEAFF.

This clonotype turned up a few times. In DNA form, the CDR3 reads TGTGCCAGCAGCTTATACGGTCGGAACTCCTACGAGCAGTACTTC. Its translation is CASSLYGRNSYEQYF. This chain connects TRBV7-2 to TRBJ2-7; unclear D gene. CDR3 length: 15 amino acids. V was pared by 2 bases and J by 0 bases, with 11 bases between. In germline, CDR1 is SGHTA, CDR2 FQGNSA.

The sample holds a few counts of this clonotype. The gene calls are TRBV20-1 and TRBJ2-1; TRBD2 agrees at 15 bases. Unmatched junction bases numbered 6, after V lost 6 bases and J lost 0 bases. The length of the CDR3 is 17 residues. The germline V gene has CDR1 DFQATT and CDR2 SNEGSKA (reference sequence). This CDR3 is CSARTSGGGSSYNEQFF. The CDR3 bases are TGCAGTGCCAGGACTAGCGGGGGGGGGAGCTCCTACAATGAGCAGTTCTTC.

The chain carries TRBV5-1 and TRBJ2-1, with D perhaps TRBD2 (5 bases). The CDR3 extends over 13 amino acids. Germline CDR1 is SGHRS and CDR2 is YFSETQ. Trimming shortened V by 6 bases and J by 9 bases, and 16 bases separated the two germline ends. The CDR3 DNA reads as TGCGCCAGCATAGACACCGGGGTGGGTGAGCAGTTCTTC. Amino acid sequence: CASIDTGVGEQFF.

The rearrangement links TRBV6-2 or TRBV6-3 to TRBJ2-7; D assignment may be TRBD1 or TRBD2 (6 bases each). Germline V gene data show CDR1 as MNHEY and CDR2 as SVGEGT. V gave up 6 bases and J gave up 5 bases, with 20 bases separating them. The CDR3 has 15 residues. CDR3 nucleotide sequence: TGTGCCAGCAGAAACCCCGGGACGGGGGCAAACGAGCAGTACTTC. Translating it yields CASRNPGTGANEQYF.

The V and J genes are TRBV11-2 and TRBJ2-3; a weak D match, TRBD2 (7 bases). In germline, CDR1 is SGHAT, CDR2 FQNNGV. The CDR3 covers 18 residues. The V and J ends lost 1 base and 1 base respectively, with 18 bases between them. The CDR3 coding sequence is TGTGCCAGCAGCTTAGTGGCTAGCGGAGGGGGGGGCACAGATACGCAGTATTTT. Residues: CASSLVASGGGGTDTQYF.

This chain connects TRBV4-3 to TRBJ1-1; 9 bases match TRBD1. This CDR3 has 16 residues. Trimming removed 4 bases from V and 6 bases from J; junction bases left unmatched: 12. Per germline, CDR1 LGHNA and CDR2 YSLEER. The CDR3 is CASSPHRGRVVAEAFF. CDR3 sequence (DNA): TGCGCCAGCAGCCCACACAGGGGGCGGGTGGTCGCTGAAGCTTTCTTT.

This clonotype was counted at least ten times. The chain carries TRBV28 and TRBJ2-2; 8 nucleotides line up with TRBD1. The trim removed 6 bases at V and 4 bases at J, leaving 7 bases unmatched. Germline V lookup: CDR1 MDHEN, CDR2 SYDVKM. This CDR3 has 15 residues. Here the CDR3 DNA reads TGTGCCAGCAGCTCGCGGGACAGGTCCACCGGGGAGCTGTTTTTT. It encodes CASSSRDRSTGELFF.

This clonotype was seen more than once but under ten times. The chain carries TRBV12-3 or TRBV12-4 and TRBJ2-7; D might be TRBD1 (5 bases). Trimming shortened V by 2 bases and J by 0 bases, and 11 bases separated the two germline ends. The CDR3 runs 15 residues. This CDR3 reads CASSLKGESSYEQYF. CDR3 bases: TGTGCCAGCAGTTTAAAAGGGGAAAGCTCCTACGAGCAGTACTTC.

V is TRBV7-9 and J is TRBJ2-5, with 7 nucleotides matching TRBD1. CDR1 is SEHNR and CDR2 is FQNEAQ in the germline V gene (reference sequence). The length of the CDR3 is 14 residues. V lost 4 bases and J lost 4; bases outside the gene matches: 6. This CDR3 is CASSWVGGSETQYF. CDR3 bases: TGTGCCAGCAGCTGGGTAGGGGGCTCAGAGACCCAGTACTTC.

The V call is TRBV9, the J call TRBJ2-5, with D unclear. The CDR3 is made up of 14 amino acids. V lost 0 bases and J 7 bases, leaving 13 bases between the germline ends. The V gene's germline CDR1 is SGDLS and CDR2 YYNGEE. The CDR3 bases are TGTGCCAGCAGCGTAGAGGTAACCCGTGGGACCCAGTACTTC. Its translation is CASSVEVTRGTQYF.

V gene TRBV29-1 combines with J gene TRBJ2-1; D remains unclear. From germline, CDR1 is SQVTM and CDR2 ANQGSEA. This CDR3 has 14 residues. The V and J ends lost 4 bases and 9 bases respectively, with 19 bases between them. Here the CDR3 DNA reads TGCAGCGTTGGTCTCCAGGTCCGTACCGGTGAGCAGTTCTTC. Its protein product is CSVGLQVRTGEQFF.

This clonotype was seen many times. The J gene is TRBJ2-3, the V gene TRBV5-1, with unresolved D. Trimming cost V 4 bases and J 0 bases, with 9 bases left between them. This CDR3 spans 14 amino acids. Germline-derived CDR1 and CDR2 are SGHRS and YFSETQ. CDR3 nucleotides: TGCGCCAGCAGCCCGGGTCCAAGCACAGATACGCAGTATTTT. This codes for CASSPGPSTDTQYF.

This clonotype was observed a handful of times. The V and J genes are TRBV12-3 or TRBV12-4 and TRBJ2-4; tentatively, D is TRBD1 or TRBD2 (5 bases each). Trimming took off 6 bases at V and 1 base at J, with 10 bases between the two ends. This CDR3 is 14 amino acids long. The CDR3 coding sequence is TGTGCCAGCAGGGGGGATCTGGCCAAAAACATTCAGTACTTC. Translated, it gives CASRGDLAKNIQYF.

The chain links TRBV2 to TRBJ1-2; a weak D match, TRBD1 (5 bases). Germline CDR1 is SNHLY and CDR2 is FYNNEI. This CDR3 region has 17 residues. The V end was cut by 4 bases, the J end by 4 bases, with 22 bases between. CDR3 region: CASSVGPGQVFPYGYTF. The CDR3 DNA sequence: TGTGCCAGCAGTGTAGGGCCAGGGCAAGTCTTCCCCTATGGCTACACCTTC.

The gene calls are TRBV7-8 and TRBJ2-3; TRBD2 matches at 11 bases. Germline CDR1 reads SGHVS; CDR2 reads FQNEAQ. The CDR3 consists of 17 residues. V trimming: 5 bases; J trimming: 2 bases; junction bases outside the gene matches: 9. Written as DNA, the CDR3 is TGTGCCAGCAGCAACGCGGGACTAGCGGCCAACACAGATACGCAGTATTTT. As protein: CASSNAGLAANTDTQYF.

The chain recombines TRBV29-1 with TRBJ2-2; D possibly matches TRBD1 or TRBD2 (5 bases each). Trimming removed 4 bases at V and 2 bases at J, with 14 bases between. CDR1 and CDR2 from the germline V gene are SQVTM and ANQGSEA. CDR3 length: 15 amino acids. CDR3 amino acids: CSVVHGTGNTGELFF. The CDR3 region has the DNA TGCAGCGTTGTACATGGGACGGGTAACACCGGGGAGCTGTTTTTT.

V is TRBV24-1 and J is TRBJ2-1; the D call may be TRBD1 or TRBD2 (5 bases each). Trimming stripped 4 bases from V and 0 bases from J, with 12 bases between. CDR1 and CDR2 (germline): KGHDR, SFDVKD. The CDR3 totals 16 residues. CDR3 loop: CATSDRPGRSYNEQFF. The CDR3 region has the DNA TGTGCCACCAGTGACCGACCGGGGCGCTCCTACAATGAGCAGTTCTTC.

This clonotype showed up many times. The J gene is TRBJ2-3, the V gene TRBV20-1, with 7 bases lining up with TRBD2. J gave up 7 bases and V 6 bases, and 13 bases lay outside the gene matches. The germline V gene encodes CDR1 DFQATT and CDR2 SNEGSKA (reference sequence). The CDR3 is 14 residues long. CDR3 protein: CSAKPSGALHTQYF. The CDR3 DNA follows: TGCAGTGCCAAACCTAGCGGTGCGTTGCATACGCAGTATTTT.